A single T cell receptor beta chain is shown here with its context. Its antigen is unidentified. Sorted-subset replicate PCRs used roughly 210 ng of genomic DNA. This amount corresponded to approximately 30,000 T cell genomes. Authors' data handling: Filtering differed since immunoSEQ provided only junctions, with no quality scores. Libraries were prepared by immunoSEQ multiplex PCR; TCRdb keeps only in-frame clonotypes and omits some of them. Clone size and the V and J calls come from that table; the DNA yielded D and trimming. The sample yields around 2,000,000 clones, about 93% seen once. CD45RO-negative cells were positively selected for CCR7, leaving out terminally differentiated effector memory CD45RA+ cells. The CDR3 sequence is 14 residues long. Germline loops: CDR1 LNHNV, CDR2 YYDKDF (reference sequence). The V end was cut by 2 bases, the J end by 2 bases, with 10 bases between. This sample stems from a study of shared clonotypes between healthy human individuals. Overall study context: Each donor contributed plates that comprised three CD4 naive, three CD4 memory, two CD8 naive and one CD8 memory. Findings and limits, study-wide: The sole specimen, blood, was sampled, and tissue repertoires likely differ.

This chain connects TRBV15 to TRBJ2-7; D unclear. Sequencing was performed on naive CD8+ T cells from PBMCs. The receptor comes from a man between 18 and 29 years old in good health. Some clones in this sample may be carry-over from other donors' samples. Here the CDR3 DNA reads TGTGCCACCAGCAGATCGATAGGGCCCTACGAGCAGTACTTC. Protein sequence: CATSRSIGPYEQYF.